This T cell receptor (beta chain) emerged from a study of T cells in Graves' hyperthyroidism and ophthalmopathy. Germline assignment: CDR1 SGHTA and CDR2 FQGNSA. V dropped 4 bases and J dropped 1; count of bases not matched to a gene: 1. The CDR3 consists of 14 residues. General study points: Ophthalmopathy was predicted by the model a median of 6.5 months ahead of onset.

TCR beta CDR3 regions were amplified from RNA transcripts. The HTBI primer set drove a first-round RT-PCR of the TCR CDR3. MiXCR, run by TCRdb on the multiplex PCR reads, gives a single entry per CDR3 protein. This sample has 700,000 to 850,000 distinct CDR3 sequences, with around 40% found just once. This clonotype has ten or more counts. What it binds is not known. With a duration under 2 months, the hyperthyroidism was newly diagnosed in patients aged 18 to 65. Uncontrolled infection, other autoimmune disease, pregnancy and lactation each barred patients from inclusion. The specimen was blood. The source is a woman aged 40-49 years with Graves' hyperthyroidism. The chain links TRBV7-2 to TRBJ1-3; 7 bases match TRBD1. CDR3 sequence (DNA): TGTGCCAGCAGCTCAGGGGGTTCTGGAAACACCATATATTTT. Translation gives CASSSGGSGNTIYF.